One sample yielded the 11 T cell receptor beta chains listed below, sequenced in a study of technical replicates of blood from a handful of donors. Profiled with immunoSEQ multiplex PCR; TCRdb holds only in-frame clones, not every one. Seen here are about 84,000 clones, 95% to 98% observed once, and the top ten hold more than 0.12%. The sample comprised T cells isolated from PBMCs. The receptors originated from a human donor in good health.

The chain joins TRBV6-1 to TRBJ1-5, with TRBD1 matching over 9 bases. CDR3 length: 16 residues. V was clipped by 1 base and J by 4 bases; unmatched bases: 5. In germline, CDR1 is MNHNS, CDR2 SASEGT. Here the CDR3 reads CASSEGGTGWNQPQHF. The DNA for the CDR3 is TGTGCCAGCAGTGAAGGGGGGACAGGGTGGAATCAGCCCCAGCATTTT.

V usage is TRBV29-1 and J usage is TRBJ2-7; D possibly uses TRBD1 or TRBD2 (5 bases each). V was cut by 4 bases and J by 3 bases, with 13 bases left in between. This CDR3 has 13 amino acids. Germline V lookup: CDR1 SQVTM, CDR2 ANQGSEA. In DNA, the CDR3 is TGCAGCGTTGTAGAGGGGCCTGTCTACGAGCAGTACTTC. It specifies CSVVEGPVYEQYF.

This sequence joins TRBV10-1 and TRBJ2-2; 7 bases map to TRBD1. This CDR3 region has 13 residues. The V and J ends lost 6 bases and 6 bases, in that order; junction bases with no gene match: 4. The germline gives CDR1 WNHNN, CDR2 SYGVQD (reference sequence). The CDR3 loop reads CASRSGQAGELFF. The CDR3 coding sequence is TGCGCCAGCAGATCAGGACAGGCCGGGGAGCTGTTTTTT.

CDR3 amino acids: CASNSGVRYEQYF. Written as DNA, the CDR3 is TGCGCCAGCAACTCAGGGGTCCGGTACGAGCAGTACTTC. The chain employs TRBV5-1 and TRBJ2-7; tentative D call: TRBD1 (6 bases). The CDR3 spans 13 residues. Germline-derived CDR1 and CDR2 are SGHRS and YFSETQ. Trimming removed 6 bases from V and 4 bases from J, with 14 bases in between.

The chain has TRBV7-8 and TRBJ2-2; D remains unclear. Trimming left V 1 base short and J 6 bases short, with 12 bases between. This CDR3 contains 15 residues. Per the germline V gene, CDR1 is SGHVS and CDR2 is FQNEAQ. The CDR3: CASSLERLEPGELFF. DNA of the CDR3: TGTGCCAGCAGCTTAGAGCGACTGGAACCCGGGGAGCTGTTTTTT.

V and J are TRBV19 and TRBJ1-5; possibly TRBD1 for D (5 bases). This CDR3 is built from 18 residues. V was clipped by 0 bases and J by 1 base, with 16 bases between them. Germline V gene sequence: CDR1 LNHDA, CDR2 SQIVND (reference sequence). CDR3 protein: CASSIDITSGLSNQPQHF. The CDR3, as DNA: TGTGCCAGTAGTATAGATATCACCTCAGGGTTGAGCAATCAGCCCCAGCATTTT.

The CDR3 spells CASSARGPQYDTGELFF. In nucleotides, the CDR3 is TGTGCCAGCAGTGCCAGGGGGCCCCAGTACGACACCGGGGAGCTGTTTTTT. V and J are TRBV2 and TRBJ2-2, with 8 bases matching TRBD1. This CDR3 comprises 17 residues. From germline, CDR1 is SNHLY and CDR2 FYNNEI. J gave up 3 bases and V 4 bases, and 10 bases lay outside the gene matches.

This chain uses TRBV13 with TRBJ1-1, with unresolved D. The V gene's germline CDR1 is PRHDT and CDR2 FYEKMQ (reference sequence). The CDR3 spans 15 residues. V was trimmed by 0 bases and J by 3 bases, leaving 11 bases between them. This CDR3 is CASSLGPGGYTEAFF. CDR3 coding DNA: TGTGCCAGCAGCTTAGGTCCGGGAGGGTACACTGAAGCTTTCTTT. The variable domain in full, with the rest retrieved from reference TRBV13 and TRBJ1-1, is AAGVIQSPRHLIKEKRETATLKCYPIPRHDTVYWYQQGPGQDPQFLISFYEKMQSDKGSIPDRFSAQQFSDYHSELNMSSLELGDSALYFCASSLGPGGYTEAFFGQGTRLTVV.

This rearrangement joins TRBV10-1 to TRBJ2-1; 11 bases fit TRBD2. The CDR3 has 17 amino acids. The V segment lost 0 bases and the J segment 7 bases; nucleotides outside the gene matches: 8. Looked up from germline, CDR1 is WNHNN and CDR2 is SYGVQD (reference sequence). DNA of the CDR3: TGCGCCAGCAGTGAGTCGGGGACTAGCGGCCGAGGGAATGAGCAGTTCTTC. It codes for CASSESGTSGRGNEQFF.

The rearrangement uses TRBV2 and TRBJ2-7, with 9 bases lining up with TRBD1. V was clipped by 4 bases and J by 1 base; unmatched bases: 5. Per the germline V gene, CDR1 is SNHLY and CDR2 is FYNNEI. CDR3 length: 15 amino acids. The CDR3 region has the DNA TGTGCCAGCAGTGGCCGGGACAGGGTATCCTACGAGCAGTACTTC. It codes for CASSGRDRVSYEQYF.

This clone has a single count. V and J are TRBV4-1 and TRBJ2-1, with 8 positions matching TRBD2. There are 14 residues in the CDR3. From germline, CDR1 is MGHRA and CDR2 YSYEKL. Trimming took 6 bases from V and 6 from J; bases not matched to a gene: 7. Written as DNA, the CDR3 is TGCGCCAGCAGTCTCCCCGGGACTAGCAATGAGCAGTTCTTC. Amino acids: CASSLPGTSNEQFF.